This T cell receptor beta chain was recovered during a study of identical twins. The CDR3 sequence is 14 residues long. The germline gives CDR1 SQVTM, CDR2 ANQGSEA. V lost 1 base, J lost 1 base, and 10 bases lay in between. A single record per CDR3 protein comes from TCRdb applying MiXCR to the 5' RACE reads. The repertoire holds around 570,000 distinct CDR3 sequences, with around a tenth as singletons. This sample also appeared in a second study, on yellow fever vaccine responses in identical twins.

The TCR originated in a woman younger than 35 in good health. The chain couples TRBV29-1 to TRBJ1-1; no clear D. The sequencing sample was made of PBMCs. CDR3 sequence: CSVEVPKKNTEAFF. Here the CDR3 DNA reads TGCAGCGTTGAAGTTCCTAAGAAGAACACTGAAGCTTTCTTT.